This is a list of T cell receptor beta chains from one sample in a study of T cell repertoires in cytomegalovirus infection. TCRdb re-called the reads with MiXCR, one entry per CDR3 protein. In the table there are roughly 250,000 distinct CDR3 sequences, approximately 24% of which are singletons. Sequenced: CD8+ T cells from PBMCs. The receptors stem from a human donor in good health (CMV status not recorded). Some clones in this sample may be carry-over from other donors' samples. The CDR3 runs from the conserved cysteine through the conserved F or W. Each record gives: D gene, J gene, clone size, V gene, CDR3 protein, CDR3 DNA. A D gene is named only where the DNA matches it firmly. Expanded clones get a size class; other rows say once, few or many, or leave the size out.

d_call: -; j_call: TRBJ1-5; clone_size: many; v_call: TRBV7-9; cdr3_aa: CASSLHPGQPQHF; cdr3_nt: TGTGCCAGCAGCTTACATCCAGGGCAGCCCCAGCATTTT
d_call: -; j_call: TRBJ2-3; clone_size: many; v_call: TRBV12-3/TRBV12-4; cdr3_aa: CASSTTAGGPTDTQYF; cdr3_nt: TGTGCCAGCAGTACCACGGCGGGCGGGCCCACAGATACGCAGTATTTT
d_call: -; j_call: TRBJ1-5; clone_size: -; v_call: TRBV28; cdr3_aa: CASSLRPGGLSPQHF; cdr3_nt: TGTGCCAGCAGTTTAAGACCAGGAGGCTTGTCGCCCCAGCATTTT
d_call: TRBD1; j_call: TRBJ2-7; clone_size: -; v_call: TRBV18; cdr3_aa: CASSPGQVDSYEQYF; cdr3_nt: TGTGCCAGCTCACCCGGACAGGTCGACTCCTACGAGCAGTACTTC
d_call: -; j_call: TRBJ1-2; clone_size: many; v_call: TRBV12-3/TRBV12-4; cdr3_aa: CASSPTGSYGYTF; cdr3_nt: TGTGCCAGCAGTCCCACAGGATCCTATGGCTACACCTTC
d_call: -; j_call: TRBJ2-5; clone_size: -; v_call: TRBV7-6; cdr3_aa: CASALYRGGRETQYF; cdr3_nt: TGTGCCAGCGCGCTATACCGGGGAGGAAGAGAGACCCAGTACTTC
d_call: -; j_call: TRBJ1-4; clone_size: few; v_call: TRBV19; cdr3_aa: CASLEPGWEKLFF; cdr3_nt: TGTGCCAGTTTGGAACCGGGTTGGGAAAAACTGTTTTTT
d_call: -; j_call: TRBJ2-1; clone_size: few; v_call: TRBV3-1; cdr3_aa: CASSLVSASYNEQFF; cdr3_nt: TGTGCCAGCAGCCTCGTCAGCGCTTCCTACAATGAGCAGTTCTTC
d_call: -; j_call: TRBJ1-6; clone_size: few; v_call: TRBV28; cdr3_aa: CASNGANSPLHF; cdr3_nt: TGTGCCAGCAACGGAGCAAATTCACCCCTCCACTTT
d_call: -; j_call: TRBJ2-1; clone_size: many; v_call: TRBV12-3/TRBV12-4; cdr3_aa: CASSFNLGNNEQFF; cdr3_nt: TGTGCCAGCAGTTTTAACTTAGGGAACAATGAGCAGTTCTTC
d_call: TRBD1; j_call: TRBJ2-2; clone_size: few; v_call: TRBV7-9; cdr3_aa: CASSLSDRVAAGELFF; cdr3_nt: TGTGCCAGCAGCTTATCAGACAGGGTTGCGGCCGGGGAGCTGTTTTTT
d_call: -; j_call: TRBJ1-5; clone_size: few; v_call: TRBV20-1; cdr3_aa: CSARDWGESLNQPQHF; cdr3_nt: TGCAGTGCTAGGGACTGGGGGGAGAGTCTCAATCAGCCCCAGCATTTT
d_call: -; j_call: TRBJ2-7; clone_size: many; v_call: TRBV7-9; cdr3_aa: CATKLWGGDEQYF; cdr3_nt: TGTGCCACAAAACTATGGGGGGGCGACGAGCAGTACTTC
d_call: -; j_call: TRBJ2-3; clone_size: many; v_call: TRBV11-2; cdr3_aa: CASDFLNTDTQYF; cdr3_nt: TGTGCCAGCGATTTTCTAAACACAGATACGCAGTATTTT
d_call: TRBD2; j_call: TRBJ2-5; clone_size: few; v_call: TRBV10-3; cdr3_aa: CAISEFGLAGAKTQYF; cdr3_nt: TGTGCCATCAGTGAGTTCGGACTAGCGGGGGCCAAGACCCAGTACTTC
d_call: -; j_call: TRBJ2-1; clone_size: -; v_call: TRBV19; cdr3_aa: CASAGQNSYNEQFF; cdr3_nt: TGTGCCAGTGCCGGACAGAACTCCTACAATGAGCAGTTCTTC
d_call: -; j_call: TRBJ2-4; clone_size: few; v_call: TRBV12-3/TRBV12-4; cdr3_aa: CASSSPGRLAKNIQYF; cdr3_nt: TGTGCCAGCAGTTCACCGGGACGGCTAGCCAAAAACATTCAGTACTTC
d_call: -; j_call: TRBJ2-7; clone_size: many; v_call: TRBV25-1; cdr3_aa: CASSGVYEQYF; cdr3_nt: TGTGCCAGCAGTGGAGTTTACGAGCAGTACTTC
d_call: -; j_call: TRBJ1-1; clone_size: few; v_call: TRBV12-3/TRBV12-4; cdr3_aa: CASTDDPGAEAFF; cdr3_nt: TGTGCCAGCACCGACGACCCGGGGGCTGAAGCTTTCTTT
d_call: TRBD1; j_call: TRBJ2-1; clone_size: once; v_call: TRBV6-6; cdr3_aa: CASSYGTGGFEQFF; cdr3_nt: TGTGCCAGCAGTTACGGGACAGGGGGCTTTGAGCAGTTCTTC
d_call: -; j_call: TRBJ2-1; clone_size: -; v_call: TRBV7-6; cdr3_aa: CASSLGAEQFF; cdr3_nt: TGTGCCAGCAGCTTGGGGGCAGAGCAGTTCTTC
d_call: -; j_call: TRBJ2-7; clone_size: many; v_call: TRBV7-9; cdr3_aa: CASSWAEGYLVYEQYF; cdr3_nt: TGTGCCAGCAGCTGGGCCGAGGGGTATCTCGTGTACGAGCAGTACTTC
d_call: -; j_call: TRBJ2-5; clone_size: -; v_call: TRBV6-8; cdr3_aa: CAGSYSAFQETQYF; cdr3_nt: TGTGCCGGCAGTTACTCTGCATTTCAAGAGACCCAGTACTTC
d_call: -; j_call: TRBJ2-2; clone_size: -; v_call: TRBV10-3; cdr3_aa: CAISDGASLGPGELFF; cdr3_nt: TGTGCCATCAGTGATGGAGCTAGCTTAGGTCCCGGGGAGCTGTTTTTT
d_call: TRBD2; j_call: TRBJ2-1; clone_size: many; v_call: TRBV6-2/TRBV6-3; cdr3_aa: CASSAGRGGSYNEQFF; cdr3_nt: TGTGCCAGCAGTGCCGGGCGGGGGGGCTCCTACAATGAGCAGTTCTTC
d_call: -; j_call: TRBJ2-1; clone_size: -; v_call: TRBV7-9; cdr3_aa: CASSLTPSYNEQFF; cdr3_nt: TGTGCCAGCAGCTTGACTCCCTCCTACAATGAGCAGTTCTTC
d_call: -; j_call: TRBJ2-2; clone_size: once; v_call: TRBV28; cdr3_aa: CASSFRVSAGELFF; cdr3_nt: TGTGCCAGCAGTTTCAGGGTTAGCGCCGGGGAGCTGTTTTTT
d_call: -; j_call: TRBJ1-1; clone_size: many; v_call: TRBV7-8; cdr3_aa: CASSPVGEGVNTEAFF; cdr3_nt: TGTGCCAGCAGCCCGGTAGGAGAAGGGGTTAACACTGAAGCTTTCTTT
d_call: -; j_call: TRBJ2-5; clone_size: -; v_call: TRBV7-4; cdr3_aa: CASSSSGVAETQYF; cdr3_nt: -
d_call: TRBD2; j_call: TRBJ2-5; clone_size: -; v_call: TRBV23-1; cdr3_aa: CASSSGVQKETQYF; cdr3_nt: TGCGCCAGCAGTAGCGGGGTTCAAAAAGAGACCCAGTACTTC
d_call: TRBD2; j_call: TRBJ2-3; clone_size: -; v_call: TRBV2; cdr3_aa: CASSAPFWTSGGADTQYF; cdr3_nt: TGTGCCAGCAGTGCCCCTTTTTGGACTAGCGGGGGGGCCGATACGCAGTATTTT
d_call: -; j_call: TRBJ2-2; clone_size: -; v_call: TRBV6-5; cdr3_aa: CASSYAGGTGELFF; cdr3_nt: TGTGCCAGCAGTTACGCAGGGGGGACCGGGGAGCTGTTTTTT
d_call: TRBD1; j_call: TRBJ2-5; clone_size: -; v_call: TRBV29-1; cdr3_aa: CSVEARTGGRETQYF; cdr3_nt: TGCAGCGTTGAAGCCCGGACAGGGGGGAGAGAGACCCAGTACTTC
d_call: TRBD1; j_call: TRBJ1-5; clone_size: few; v_call: TRBV5-6; cdr3_aa: CASSFGQDLSNQPQHF; cdr3_nt: TGTGCCAGCAGCTTCGGACAGGACTTAAGCAATCAGCCCCAGCATTTT
d_call: -; j_call: TRBJ2-5; clone_size: many; v_call: TRBV12-3/TRBV12-4; cdr3_aa: CATRESDSIGETQYF; cdr3_nt: TGTGCCACCCGTGAGTCGGACTCGATAGGGGAGACCCAGTACTTC
d_call: -; j_call: TRBJ1-5; clone_size: many; v_call: TRBV7-8; cdr3_aa: CASSTGPNQPQHF; cdr3_nt: TGTGCCAGCAGCACGGGCCCGAATCAGCCCCAGCATTTT
d_call: TRBD2; j_call: TRBJ2-1; clone_size: -; v_call: TRBV11-2; cdr3_aa: CASSFSGTSGVYNEQFF; cdr3_nt: TGTGCCAGCAGCTTTTCCGGGACTAGCGGGGTTTACAATGAGCAGTTCTTC
d_call: TRBD1; j_call: TRBJ1-2; clone_size: -; v_call: TRBV14; cdr3_aa: CASSHRDSWRYTF; cdr3_nt: TGTGCCAGCAGCCACCGGGACAGCTGGCGCTACACCTTC
d_call: -; j_call: TRBJ1-5; clone_size: -; v_call: TRBV5-6; cdr3_aa: CASSIQFSNQPQHF; cdr3_nt: TGTGCCAGCAGCATCCAGTTTAGCAATCAGCCCCAGCATTTT
d_call: -; j_call: TRBJ2-7; clone_size: few; v_call: TRBV7-9; cdr3_aa: CASSVQGSYEQYF; cdr3_nt: TGTGCCAGCAGCGTACAGGGATCCTACGAGCAGTACTTC
d_call: TRBD2; j_call: TRBJ2-7; clone_size: -; v_call: TRBV12-3/TRBV12-4; cdr3_aa: CASSLGRALYEQYF; cdr3_nt: TGTGCCAGCAGCCTGGGGAGGGCTCTCTACGAGCAGTACTTC
d_call: -; j_call: TRBJ1-2; clone_size: few; v_call: TRBV29-1; cdr3_aa: CSVEASNYGYTF; cdr3_nt: TGCAGCGTTGAAGCAAGCAACTATGGCTACACCTTC
d_call: -; j_call: TRBJ2-1; clone_size: many; v_call: TRBV7-8; cdr3_aa: CASSFWDLDRSNEQFF; cdr3_nt: TGTGCCAGCAGCTTTTGGGACCTAGATAGATCCAATGAGCAGTTCTTC